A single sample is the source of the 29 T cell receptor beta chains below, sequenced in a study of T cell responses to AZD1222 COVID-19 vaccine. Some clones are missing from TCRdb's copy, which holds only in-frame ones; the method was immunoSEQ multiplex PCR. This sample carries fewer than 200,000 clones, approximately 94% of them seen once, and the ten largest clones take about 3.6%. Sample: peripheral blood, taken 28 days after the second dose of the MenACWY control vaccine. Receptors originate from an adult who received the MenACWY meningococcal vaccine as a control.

CDR3 region: CAAASSFVGRHQPQHF. The DNA for the CDR3 is TGTGCCGCCGCTAGCAGTTTTGTTGGTAGGCACCAGCCCCAGCATTTT. This rearrangement joins TRBV28 to TRBJ1-5; D gene ambiguous. V was clipped by 11 bases and J by 7 bases, with 27 bases between them. CDR1 is MDHEN, CDR2 SYDVKM, per germline. The CDR3 covers 16 residues.

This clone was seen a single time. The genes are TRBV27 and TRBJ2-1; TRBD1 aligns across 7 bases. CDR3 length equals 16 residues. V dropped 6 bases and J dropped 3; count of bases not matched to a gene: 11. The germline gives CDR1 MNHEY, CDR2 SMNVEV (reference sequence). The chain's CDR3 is CASSPNTDRYYNEQFF. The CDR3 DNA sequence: TGTGCCAGCAGCCCAAATACGGACAGGTACTACAATGAGCAGTTCTTC.

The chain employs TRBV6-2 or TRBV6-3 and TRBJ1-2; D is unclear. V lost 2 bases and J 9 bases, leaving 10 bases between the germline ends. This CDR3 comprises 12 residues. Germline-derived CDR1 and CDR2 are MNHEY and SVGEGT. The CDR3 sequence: CASSYGVSSYTF. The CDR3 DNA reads TGTGCCAGCAGTTACGGGGTGTCGAGCTACACCTTC.

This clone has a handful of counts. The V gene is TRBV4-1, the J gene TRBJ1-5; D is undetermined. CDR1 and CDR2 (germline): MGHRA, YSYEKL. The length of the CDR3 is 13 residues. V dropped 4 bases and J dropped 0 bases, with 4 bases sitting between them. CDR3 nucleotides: TGCGCCAGCAGCCGGGATAGCAATCAGCCCCAGCATTTT. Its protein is CASSRDSNQPQHF.

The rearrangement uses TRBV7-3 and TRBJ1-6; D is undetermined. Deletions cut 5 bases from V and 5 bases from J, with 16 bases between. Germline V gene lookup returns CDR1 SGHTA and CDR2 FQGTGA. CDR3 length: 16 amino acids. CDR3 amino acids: CASSDIGPSHNSPLHF. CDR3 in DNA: TGTGCCAGCAGCGACATAGGCCCATCTCATAATTCACCCCTCCACTTT.

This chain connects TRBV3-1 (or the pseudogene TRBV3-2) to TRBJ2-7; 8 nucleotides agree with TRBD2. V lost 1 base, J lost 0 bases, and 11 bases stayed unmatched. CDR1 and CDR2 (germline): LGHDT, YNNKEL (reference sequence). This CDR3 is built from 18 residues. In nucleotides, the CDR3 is TGTGCCAGCAGCCAAGGCTCGTTTAGCGGGGCGAGCTCCTACGAGCAGTACTTC. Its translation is CASSQGSFSGASSYEQYF.

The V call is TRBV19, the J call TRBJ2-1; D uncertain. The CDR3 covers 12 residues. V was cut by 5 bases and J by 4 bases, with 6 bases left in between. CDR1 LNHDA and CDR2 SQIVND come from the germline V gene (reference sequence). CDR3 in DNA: TGTGCCAGTAGTCCACAATACAATGAGCAGTTCTTC. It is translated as CASSPQYNEQFF.

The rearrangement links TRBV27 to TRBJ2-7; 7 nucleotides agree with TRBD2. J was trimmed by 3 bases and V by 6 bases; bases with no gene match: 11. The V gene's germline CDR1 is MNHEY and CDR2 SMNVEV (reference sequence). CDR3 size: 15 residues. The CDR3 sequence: CASSLGLGAFYEQYF. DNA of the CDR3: TGTGCCAGCAGCCTCGGACTAGGAGCTTTCTACGAGCAGTACTTC.

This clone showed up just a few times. Here the CDR3 DNA reads TGTGCCAGCAAAAGACAGGACAATCAGCCCCAGCATTTT. This codes for CASKRQDNQPQHF. The chain employs TRBV6-5 and TRBJ1-5; a weak D match, TRBD1 (6 bases). Looked up from germline, CDR1 is MNHEY and CDR2 is SVGAGI. The length of the CDR3 is 13 residues. The V and J ends lost 7 bases and 3 bases respectively, with 10 bases between them.

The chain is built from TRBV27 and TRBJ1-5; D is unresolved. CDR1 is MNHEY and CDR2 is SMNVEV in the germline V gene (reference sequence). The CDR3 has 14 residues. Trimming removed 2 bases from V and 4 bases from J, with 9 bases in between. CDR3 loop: CASSLVGANQPQHF. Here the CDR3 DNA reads TGTGCCAGCAGTTTAGTGGGAGCTAATCAGCCCCAGCATTTT.

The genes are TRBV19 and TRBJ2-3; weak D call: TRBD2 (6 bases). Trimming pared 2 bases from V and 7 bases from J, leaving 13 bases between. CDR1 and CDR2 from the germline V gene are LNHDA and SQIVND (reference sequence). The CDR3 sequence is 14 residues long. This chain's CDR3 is CASSIMGGENTQYF. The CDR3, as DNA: TGTGCCAGTAGTATAATGGGGGGAGAGAATACGCAGTATTTT.

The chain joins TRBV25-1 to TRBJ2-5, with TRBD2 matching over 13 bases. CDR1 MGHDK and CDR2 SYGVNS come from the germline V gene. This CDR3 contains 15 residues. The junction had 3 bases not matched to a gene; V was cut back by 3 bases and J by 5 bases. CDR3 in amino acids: CASSDWTSGSETQYF. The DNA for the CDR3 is TGTGCCAGCAGTGATTGGACTAGCGGGAGTGAGACCCAGTACTTC.

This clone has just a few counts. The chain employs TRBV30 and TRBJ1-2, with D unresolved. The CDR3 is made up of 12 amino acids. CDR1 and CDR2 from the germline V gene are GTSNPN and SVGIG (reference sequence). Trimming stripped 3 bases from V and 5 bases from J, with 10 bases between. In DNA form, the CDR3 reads TGTGCCTGGAGCGAGACGGAATATGGCTACACCTTC. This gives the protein CAWSETEYGYTF.

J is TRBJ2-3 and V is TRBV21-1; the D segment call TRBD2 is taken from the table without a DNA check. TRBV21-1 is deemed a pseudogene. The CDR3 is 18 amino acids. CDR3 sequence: CASSKGGRLAGSTDTQYF. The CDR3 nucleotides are TGTGCCAGCAGCAAAGGGGGGAGACTAGCGGGAAGCACAGATACGCAGTATTTT.

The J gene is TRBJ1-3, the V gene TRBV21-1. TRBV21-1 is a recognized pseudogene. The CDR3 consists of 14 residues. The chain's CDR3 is CAASAGEPENTIYF. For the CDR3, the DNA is TGTGCCGCCTCGGCTGGGGAACCTGAAAACACCATATATTTT.

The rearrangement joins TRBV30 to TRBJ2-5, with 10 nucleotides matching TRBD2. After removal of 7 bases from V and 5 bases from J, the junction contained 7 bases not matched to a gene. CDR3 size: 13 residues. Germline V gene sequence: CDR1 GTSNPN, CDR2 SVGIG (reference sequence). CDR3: CASQRAGGETQYF. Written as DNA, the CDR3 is TGTGCCTCCCAACGAGCGGGAGGGGAGACCCAGTACTTC.

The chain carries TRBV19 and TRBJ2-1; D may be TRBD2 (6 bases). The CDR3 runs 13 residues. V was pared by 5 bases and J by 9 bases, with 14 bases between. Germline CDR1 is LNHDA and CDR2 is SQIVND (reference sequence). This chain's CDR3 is CASSAGFGTEQFF. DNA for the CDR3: TGTGCCAGTAGTGCGGGGTTCGGTACTGAGCAGTTCTTC. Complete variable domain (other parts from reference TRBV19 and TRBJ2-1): DGGITQSPKYLFRKEGQNVTLSCEQNLNHDAMYWYRQDPGQGLRLIYYSQIVNDFQKGDIAEGYSVSREKKESFPLTVTSAQKNPTAFYLCASSAGFGTEQFFGPGTRLTVL.

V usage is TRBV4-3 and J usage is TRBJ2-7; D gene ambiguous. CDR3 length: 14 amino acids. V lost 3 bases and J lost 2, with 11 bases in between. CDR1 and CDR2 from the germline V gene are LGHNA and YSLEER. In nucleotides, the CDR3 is TGCGCCAGCAGCCACATGCCAGGTACCTACGAGCAGTACTTC. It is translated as CASSHMPGTYEQYF.

The CDR3 DNA sequence: TGTGCCAGCAGCTTGGAGCTCCAGCGAGGGGAGACCCAGTACTTC. This translates into CASSLELQRGETQYF. J is TRBJ2-5 and V is TRBV5-5; the D gene is possibly TRBD2 (5 bases). CDR3 length equals 15 residues. The V gene's germline CDR1 is SGHKS and CDR2 YYEKEE (reference sequence). V was cut by 0 bases and J by 5 bases, with 14 bases left in between. Filled out from reference TRBV5-5 and TRBJ2-5, the complete variable domain reads DAGVTQSPTHLIKTRGQQVTLRCSPISGHKSVSWYQQVLGQGPQFIFQYYEKEERGRGNFPDRFSARQFPNYSSELNVNALLLGDSALYLCASSLELQRGETQYFGPGTRLLVL.

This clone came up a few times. The CDR3 DNA is TGTGCCAGTAGTCGACAGGGTACGCTTGAAAAACTGTTTTTT. Translating gives CASSRQGTLEKLFF. The chain employs TRBV19 and TRBJ1-4; 7 bases fit TRBD1. The CDR3 sequence is 14 residues long. Germline values: CDR1 LNHDA, CDR2 SQIVND (reference sequence). After removal of 5 bases from V and 7 bases from J, the junction contained 7 bases not matched to a gene.

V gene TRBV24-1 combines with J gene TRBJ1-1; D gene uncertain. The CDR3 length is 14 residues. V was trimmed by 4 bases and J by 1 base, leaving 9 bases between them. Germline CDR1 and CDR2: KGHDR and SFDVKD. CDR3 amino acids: CATSDRTANTEAFF. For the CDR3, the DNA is TGTGCCACCAGTGACCGGACGGCGAACACTGAAGCTTTCTTT.

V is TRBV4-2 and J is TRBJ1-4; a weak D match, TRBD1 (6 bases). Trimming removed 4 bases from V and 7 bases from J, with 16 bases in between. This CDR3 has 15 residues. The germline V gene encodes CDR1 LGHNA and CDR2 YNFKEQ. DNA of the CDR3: TGTGCCAGCAGCCCCAGGGGTATGGTAGGTGAAAAACTGTTTTTT. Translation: CASSPRGMVGEKLFF.

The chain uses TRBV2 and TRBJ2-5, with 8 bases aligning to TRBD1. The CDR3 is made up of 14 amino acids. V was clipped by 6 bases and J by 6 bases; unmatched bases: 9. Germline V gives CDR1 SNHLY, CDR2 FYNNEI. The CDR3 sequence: CASRETGDGQTQYF. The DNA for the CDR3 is TGTGCCAGCAGGGAGACAGGGGACGGGCAGACCCAGTACTTC.

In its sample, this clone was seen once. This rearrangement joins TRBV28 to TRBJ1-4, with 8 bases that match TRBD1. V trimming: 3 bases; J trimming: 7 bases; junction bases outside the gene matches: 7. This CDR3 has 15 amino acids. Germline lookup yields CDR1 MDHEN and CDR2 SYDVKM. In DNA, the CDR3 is TGTGCCAGCAGTTTGGTTGGACAGGGTGGTGAAAAACTGTTTTTT. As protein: CASSLVGQGGEKLFF.

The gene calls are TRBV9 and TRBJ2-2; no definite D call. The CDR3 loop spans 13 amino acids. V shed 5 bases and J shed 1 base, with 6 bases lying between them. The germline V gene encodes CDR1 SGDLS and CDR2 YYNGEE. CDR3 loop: CASRGWNTGELFF. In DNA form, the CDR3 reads TGTGCCAGCAGAGGGTGGAACACCGGGGAGCTGTTTTTT. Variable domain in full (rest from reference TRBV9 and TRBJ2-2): DSGVTQTPKHLITATGQRVTLRCSPRSGDLSVYWYQQSLDQGLQFLIQYYNGEERAKGNILERFSAQQFPDLHSELNLSSLELGDSALYFCASRGWNTGELFFGEGSRLTVL.

The CDR3 region has the DNA TGCGCCAGCAGCTTACGGGACAGGGGTAACGAGCAGTACTTC. Its protein is CASSLRDRGNEQYF. The V gene is TRBV5-1, the J gene TRBJ2-7; 10 bases align to TRBD1. Germline V gene data show CDR1 as SGHRS and CDR2 as YFSETQ. V was clipped by 2 bases and J by 5 bases; unmatched bases: 4. The CDR3 spans 14 residues.

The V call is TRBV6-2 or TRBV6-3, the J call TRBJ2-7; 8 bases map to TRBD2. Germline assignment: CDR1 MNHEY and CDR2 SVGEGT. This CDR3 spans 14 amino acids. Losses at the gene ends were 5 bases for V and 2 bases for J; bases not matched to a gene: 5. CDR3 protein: CASSTPAGAYEQYF. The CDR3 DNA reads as TGTGCCAGCAGTACCCCAGCGGGGGCCTACGAGCAGTACTTC.

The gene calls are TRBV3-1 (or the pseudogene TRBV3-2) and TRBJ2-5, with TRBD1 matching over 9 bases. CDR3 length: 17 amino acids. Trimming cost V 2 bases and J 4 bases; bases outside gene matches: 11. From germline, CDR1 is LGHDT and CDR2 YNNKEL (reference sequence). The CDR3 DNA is TGTGCCAGCAGCCAAAACCCTCCGACAGGGGGGCCAGAGACCCAGTACTTC. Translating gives CASSQNPPTGGPETQYF.

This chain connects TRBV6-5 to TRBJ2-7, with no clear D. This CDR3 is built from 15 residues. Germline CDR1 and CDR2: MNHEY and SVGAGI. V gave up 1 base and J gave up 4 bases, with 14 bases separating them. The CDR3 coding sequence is TGTGCCAGCAGTTACTTTGGCAGTAGTGCTTACGAGCAGTACTTC. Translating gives CASSYFGSSAYEQYF.